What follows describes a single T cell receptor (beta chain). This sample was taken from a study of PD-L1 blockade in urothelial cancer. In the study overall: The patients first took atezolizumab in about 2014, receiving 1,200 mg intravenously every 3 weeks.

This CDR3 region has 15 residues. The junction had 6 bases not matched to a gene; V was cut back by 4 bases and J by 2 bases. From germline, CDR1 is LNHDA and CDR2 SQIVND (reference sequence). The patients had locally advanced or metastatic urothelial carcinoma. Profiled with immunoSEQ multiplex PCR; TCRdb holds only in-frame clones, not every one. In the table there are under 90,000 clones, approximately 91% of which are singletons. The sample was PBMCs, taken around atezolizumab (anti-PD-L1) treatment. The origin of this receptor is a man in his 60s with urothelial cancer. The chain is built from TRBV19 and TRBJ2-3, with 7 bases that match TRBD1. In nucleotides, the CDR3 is TGTGCCAGTAGTACGGGACAGTATCACACAGATACGCAGTATTTT. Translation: CASSTGQYHTDTQYF.